This T cell receptor (beta chain) was obtained from a study of blood T cell repertoires in COVID-19. Here immunoSEQ multiplex PCR was the method, and the copy in TCRdb shows in-frame clones only, minus some. The sample holds around 100,000 clones, around four fifths seen once. The CDR3 is made up of 14 amino acids. CDR1 and CDR2 (germline): MNHEY, SMNVEV (reference sequence). Trimming cost V 3 bases and J 10 bases; bases outside gene matches: 6. This clone was seen just once. The rearrangement links TRBV27 to TRBJ2-1; 10 nucleotides line up with TRBD2. The sample taken for sequencing was peripheral blood. This sequence originates from a man aged 60 to 75 with active or convalescent COVID-19. CDR3 residues: CASSFVSGRSEQFF. CDR3 in DNA: TGTGCCAGCAGTTTTGTTAGCGGGAGGTCAGAGCAGTTCTTC.